This T cell receptor (beta chain) was sequenced during a study of blood T cell repertoires in COVID-19. Study at large: The cDNA or gDNA used as material had been derived from T cells, B-cell-depleted T cells, or PBMCs.

The repertoire was sequenced with immunoSEQ multiplex PCR; TCRdb's copy has only in-frame clones and lacks some. This table holds some 230,000 clones, 82% found once. The junction had 10 bases not matched to a gene; V was cut back by 0 bases and J by 2 bases. Germline CDR1 is MGHRA and CDR2 is YSYEKL. CDR3 length: 18 amino acids. Source material: peripheral blood. The receptor's source is a woman older than 75 with COVID-19, enrolled during active disease. V is TRBV4-1 and J is TRBJ1-5; 7 bases align to TRBD1. CDR3 nucleotide sequence: TGCGCCAGCAGCCAAGATTCCTGGACAGGAACCCGCAATCAGCCCCAGCATTTT. Its protein product is CASSQDSWTGTRNQPQHF.